This is a list of T cell receptor beta chains from one sample in a study of beta chain features in type 1 diabetes. TCRdb keeps only in-frame clones here, not all; method: immunoSEQ multiplex PCR. The table shows some 500,000 clones, with about an eighth occurring only once. Sequences were obtained from naive CD4+ T cells from blood. The receptors come from a woman under 30 in good health. Each CDR3 is given with its conserved first and last residue. The D gene is left open where the match is weak. Size tells how often a clone was seen (once, few, many) or the class of an expanded clone, and some rows leave it out.

clone size: NA
V gene: TRBV7-9
J gene: TRBJ2-1
D gene: NA
CDR3 protein: CASSLGRVDEQFF
CDR3 DNA: TGTGCCAGCAGCTTAGGAAGGGTTGATGAGCAGTTCTTC

clone size: few
V gene: TRBV7-2
J gene: TRBJ1-3
D gene: NA
CDR3 protein: CASSPGGSGNTIYF
CDR3 DNA: TGTGCCAGCAGCCCCGGCGGCTCTGGAAACACCATATATTTT

clone size: few
V gene: TRBV14
J gene: TRBJ2-1
D gene: NA
CDR3 protein: CASSQEWWSSYNEQFF
CDR3 DNA: TGTGCCAGCAGCCAAGAGTGGTGGAGCTCCTACAATGAGCAGTTCTTC

clone size: NA
V gene: TRBV28
J gene: TRBJ1-2
D gene: NA
CDR3 protein: CASRAGLRANYGYTF
CDR3 DNA: TGTGCCAGCAGGGCTGGACTAAGAGCTAACTATGGCTACACCTTC

clone size: few
V gene: TRBV5-1
J gene: TRBJ2-1
D gene: NA
CDR3 protein: CASSLLNRVNEQFF
CDR3 DNA: TGCGCCAGCAGCTTACTAAACAGGGTCAATGAGCAGTTCTTC

clone size: few
V gene: TRBV7-3
J gene: TRBJ2-1
D gene: TRBD1
CDR3 protein: CASSDDRASYNEQFF
CDR3 DNA: TGTGCCAGCAGTGACGACAGGGCCTCCTACAATGAGCAGTTCTTC

clone size: NA
V gene: TRBV7-8
J gene: TRBJ1-6
D gene: NA
CDR3 protein: CASSSLSPYNSPLHF
CDR3 DNA: TGTGCCAGCAGCTCCCTGAGCCCGTATAATTCACCCCTCCACTTT

clone size: few
V gene: TRBV2
J gene: TRBJ2-3
D gene: NA
CDR3 protein: CALGTDTQYF
CDR3 DNA: TGTGCCTTGGGGACAGATACGCAGTATTTT

clone size: NA
V gene: TRBV10-3
J gene: TRBJ1-1
D gene: TRBD1
CDR3 protein: CAIRSGQGRGNTEAFF
CDR3 DNA: TGTGCCATCAGAAGCGGACAGGGACGGGGGAACACTGAAGCTTTCTTT

clone size: few
V gene: TRBV14
J gene: TRBJ2-7
D gene: TRBD2
CDR3 protein: CASSQTSGSEQYF
CDR3 DNA: TGTGCCAGCAGCCAGACTAGCGGGAGCGAGCAGTACTTC

clone size: NA
V gene: TRBV5-1
J gene: TRBJ1-4
D gene: TRBD1
CDR3 protein: CASRTGTGLEAEKLFF
CDR3 DNA: TGCGCCAGCAGGACCGGGACAGGCCTTGAGGCGGAAAAACTGTTTTTT

clone size: NA
V gene: TRBV5-1
J gene: TRBJ2-3
D gene: NA
CDR3 protein: CASSLVGIDTQYF
CDR3 DNA: TGCGCCAGCAGCTTGGTCGGGATAGATACGCAGTATTTT

clone size: few
V gene: TRBV5-6
J gene: TRBJ2-3
D gene: NA
CDR3 protein: CASSLQGTQYF
CDR3 DNA: TGTGCCAGCAGCCTACAGGGTACGCAGTATTTT

clone size: few
V gene: TRBV15
J gene: TRBJ2-5
D gene: TRBD2
CDR3 protein: CATSRDGRTSGHQETQYF
CDR3 DNA: TGTGCCACCAGCAGAGATGGGAGGACTAGCGGACATCAAGAGACCCAGTACTTC

clone size: NA
V gene: TRBV14
J gene: TRBJ1-4
D gene: NA
CDR3 protein: CASSRLSGKGLFF
CDR3 DNA: TGTGCCAGCTCTCGCTTGAGTGGGAAGGGACTGTTTTTT

clone size: few
V gene: TRBV5-1
J gene: TRBJ2-7
D gene: NA
CDR3 protein: CASSFSHEGHEQYF
CDR3 DNA: TGCGCCAGCAGCTTCTCCCATGAGGGCCACGAGCAGTACTTC

clone size: NA
V gene: TRBV7-9
J gene: TRBJ2-5
D gene: NA
CDR3 protein: CASSFGRTQYF
CDR3 DNA: TGTGCCAGCAGCTTCGGCCGGACCCAGTACTTC

clone size: NA
V gene: TRBV9
J gene: TRBJ1-4
D gene: NA
CDR3 protein: CASSVAPATNEKLFF
CDR3 DNA: TGTGCCAGCAGCGTAGCTCCGGCAACTAATGAAAAACTGTTTTTT

clone size: NA
V gene: TRBV7-9
J gene: TRBJ1-2
D gene: TRBD1
CDR3 protein: CASSSTGVRSGYTF
CDR3 DNA: TGTGCCAGCAGCTCAACAGGGGTACGGAGTGGCTACACCTTC

clone size: NA
V gene: TRBV9
J gene: TRBJ1-3
D gene: NA
CDR3 protein: CASSVREGSGNTIYF
CDR3 DNA: TGTGCCAGCAGCGTAAGGGAAGGCTCTGGAAACACCATATATTTT

clone size: NA
V gene: TRBV9
J gene: TRBJ2-1
D gene: NA
CDR3 protein: CASSGDISNEQFF
CDR3 DNA: TGTGCCAGCAGCGGAGATATATCGAATGAGCAGTTCTTC

clone size: NA
V gene: TRBV6-5
J gene: TRBJ1-1
D gene: TRBD1
CDR3 protein: CASRRGQANTEAFF
CDR3 DNA: TGTGCCAGCAGAAGAGGACAGGCGAACACTGAAGCTTTCTTT

clone size: NA
V gene: TRBV4-2
J gene: TRBJ2-2
D gene: TRBD2
CDR3 protein: CASSQGSSGDTGELFF
CDR3 DNA: TGTGCCAGCAGCCAGGGTTCTAGCGGGGACACCGGGGAGCTGTTTTTT

clone size: few
V gene: TRBV29-1
J gene: TRBJ2-2
D gene: TRBD1
CDR3 protein: CSVSTGARDAGELFF
CDR3 DNA: TGCAGCGTTAGCACAGGGGCGAGGGACGCCGGGGAGCTGTTTTTT

clone size: NA
V gene: TRBV7-2
J gene: TRBJ1-1
D gene: NA
CDR3 protein: CASSPGTANTEAFF
CDR3 DNA: TGTGCCAGCAGCCCCGGGACGGCTAACACTGAAGCTTTCTTT

clone size: NA
V gene: TRBV19
J gene: TRBJ2-4
D gene: NA
CDR3 protein: CASSIMNIQYF
CDR3 DNA: TGTGCCAGTAGTATTATGAACATTCAGTACTTC

clone size: NA
V gene: TRBV2
J gene: TRBJ1-3
D gene: NA
CDR3 protein: CASIQAGNTIYF
CDR3 DNA: TGTGCCAGCATCCAGGCTGGAAACACCATATATTTT

clone size: NA
V gene: TRBV25-1
J gene: TRBJ1-3
D gene: NA
CDR3 protein: CASSESSSSGNTIYF
CDR3 DNA: TGTGCCAGCAGTGAATCCAGTTCCTCTGGAAACACCATATATTTT

clone size: NA
V gene: TRBV6-5
J gene: TRBJ2-5
D gene: TRBD1
CDR3 protein: CASRGQATQTQYF
CDR3 DNA: TGTGCCAGCAGGGGACAGGCTACGCAGACCCAGTACTTC

clone size: NA
V gene: TRBV7-2
J gene: TRBJ2-4
D gene: TRBD1
CDR3 protein: CASSHGQGANIQYF
CDR3 DNA: TGTGCCAGCAGCCACGGACAGGGGGCGAACATTCAGTACTTC

clone size: few
V gene: TRBV7-2
J gene: TRBJ2-4
D gene: NA
CDR3 protein: CASSNGQGNIQYF
CDR3 DNA: TGTGCCAGCAGCAACGGGCAGGGAAACATTCAGTACTTC

clone size: few
V gene: TRBV6-5
J gene: TRBJ2-7
D gene: NA
CDR3 protein: CASSYRYSKYEQYF
CDR3 DNA: TGTGCCAGCAGTTACCGGTACAGCAAGTACGAGCAGTACTTC

clone size: few
V gene: TRBV5-4
J gene: TRBJ2-3
D gene: TRBD2
CDR3 protein: CASSLMSSGGAATDTQYF
CDR3 DNA: TGTGCCAGCAGCTTGATGTCTAGCGGGGGGGCCGCCACAGATACGCAGTATTTT

clone size: few
V gene: TRBV6-5
J gene: TRBJ2-1
D gene: NA
CDR3 protein: CASSYLGHLNEQFF
CDR3 DNA: TGTGCCAGCAGTTACTTGGGACACCTCAATGAGCAGTTCTTC

clone size: NA
V gene: TRBV2
J gene: TRBJ2-3
D gene: TRBD1
CDR3 protein: CASSKTGGGTDTQYF
CDR3 DNA: TGTGCCAGCAGTAAAACAGGGGGCGGCACAGATACGCAGTATTTT

clone size: NA
V gene: TRBV5-8
J gene: TRBJ2-5
D gene: TRBD2
CDR3 protein: CASSWGTSGSGETQYF
CDR3 DNA: TGTGCCAGCAGCTGGGGCACTAGCGGGAGTGGGGAGACCCAGTACTTC

clone size: NA
V gene: TRBV4-1
J gene: TRBJ1-2
D gene: NA
CDR3 protein: CASSQLRRNPSNYGYTF
CDR3 DNA: TGCGCCAGCAGCCAGTTGAGACGAAACCCGTCTAACTATGGCTACACCTTC

clone size: NA
V gene: TRBV29-1
J gene: TRBJ2-7
D gene: NA
CDR3 protein: CSVLGSYEQYF
CDR3 DNA: TGCAGCGTCCTCGGTAGCTACGAGCAGTACTTC

clone size: few
V gene: TRBV19
J gene: TRBJ1-6
D gene: TRBD1
CDR3 protein: CASATGTGSNSPLHF
CDR3 DNA: TGTGCCAGTGCCACCGGGACAGGGTCCAATTCACCCCTCCACTTT

clone size: NA
V gene: TRBV10-3
J gene: TRBJ2-1
D gene: NA
CDR3 protein: CAISESEYNEQFF
CDR3 DNA: TGTGCCATCAGTGAGTCAGAGTACAATGAGCAGTTCTTC

clone size: NA
V gene: TRBV11-1
J gene: TRBJ1-1
D gene: NA
CDR3 protein: CASSLLGVEAFF
CDR3 DNA: TGTGCCAGCAGCTTATTGGGGGTTGAAGCTTTCTTT

clone size: few
V gene: TRBV7-9
J gene: TRBJ1-6
D gene: NA
CDR3 protein: CASSLPRGESPLHF
CDR3 DNA: TGTGCCAGCAGCTTACCGCGGGGCGAATCACCCCTCCACTTT

clone size: NA
V gene: TRBV4-3
J gene: TRBJ2-4
D gene: TRBD2
CDR3 protein: CASSQESGTSGRRLRNIQYF
CDR3 DNA: TGCGCCAGCAGCCAAGAGTCCGGGACTAGCGGGAGAAGGCTTAGGAACATTCAGTACTTC

clone size: NA
V gene: TRBV21-1
J gene: TRBJ2-3
D gene: NA
CDR3 protein: CASSGGDTDTQYF
CDR3 DNA: TGTGCCAGCAGCGGAGGAGACACAGATACGCAGTATTTT

clone size: few
V gene: TRBV9
J gene: TRBJ2-2
D gene: NA
CDR3 protein: CASSVRAGDTGELFF
CDR3 DNA: TGTGCCAGCAGCGTCAGGGCAGGAGACACCGGGGAGCTGTTTTTT

clone size: few
V gene: TRBV30
J gene: TRBJ1-1
D gene: NA
CDR3 protein: CAWSGQGYTEAFF
CDR3 DNA: TGTGCCTGGAGTGGGCAGGGGTACACTGAAGCTTTCTTT

clone size: few
V gene: TRBV11-3
J gene: TRBJ2-5
D gene: NA
CDR3 protein: CASSDSGRAETQYF
CDR3 DNA: TGTGCCAGCAGCGATAGCGGTCGCGCGGAGACCCAGTACTTC

clone size: NA
V gene: TRBV7-9
J gene: TRBJ1-2
D gene: TRBD1
CDR3 protein: CASSRTGQGYGYTF
CDR3 DNA: TGTGCCAGCAGCCGGACCGGACAGGGCTATGGCTACACCTTC

clone size: NA
V gene: TRBV5-1
J gene: TRBJ1-1
D gene: NA
CDR3 protein: CASSLSRNTEAFF
CDR3 DNA: TGCGCCAGCAGCTTGAGTAGGAACACTGAAGCTTTCTTT

clone size: few
V gene: TRBV28
J gene: TRBJ1-1
D gene: NA
CDR3 protein: CASSLPGATEAFF
CDR3 DNA: TGTGCCAGCAGTTTACCAGGGGCCACTGAAGCTTTCTTT

clone size: once
V gene: TRBV27
J gene: TRBJ1-2
D gene: NA
CDR3 protein: CASSLIGRDNYGYTF
CDR3 DNA: TGTGCCAGCAGTTTAATCGGCCGAGACAACTATGGCTACACCTTC

clone size: NA
V gene: TRBV4-1
J gene: TRBJ2-1
D gene: TRBD1
CDR3 protein: CASSQEGTGHGEQFF
CDR3 DNA: TGCGCCAGCAGCCAAGAAGGGACAGGGCACGGTGAGCAGTTCTTC

clone size: NA
V gene: TRBV30
J gene: TRBJ1-2
D gene: TRBD1
CDR3 protein: CAWSSGQGIIYTF
CDR3 DNA: TGTGCCTGGTCCTCGGGACAGGGGATTATCTACACCTTC

clone size: NA
V gene: TRBV11-2
J gene: TRBJ2-5
D gene: TRBD2
CDR3 protein: CASSFKAGEETQYF
CDR3 DNA: TGTGCCAGCAGCTTTAAGGCGGGGGAAGAGACCCAGTACTTC

clone size: few
V gene: TRBV7-2
J gene: TRBJ2-7
D gene: NA
CDR3 protein: CASSLGGHSYEQYF
CDR3 DNA: TGTGCCAGCAGCTTAGGAGGGCACTCCTACGAGCAGTACTTC

clone size: few
V gene: TRBV27
J gene: TRBJ2-5
D gene: NA
CDR3 protein: CASVRTSGGETQYF
CDR3 DNA: TGTGCCAGCGTCAGAACTAGTGGCGGAGAGACCCAGTACTTC